This TCR beta chain was documented in a study of glioma-infiltrating T cells after dendritic cell vaccination. Study in general: Dendritic cells derived from monocytes and pulsed with autologous tumor lysate formed the vaccine.

This clone was observed a handful of times. Sequenced by immunoSEQ multiplex PCR; TCRdb stores in-frame clones only, minus some. Of more than 60,000 clones detected, 80% to 85% appear once; the ten largest clones hold 9.2%. The CDR3 totals 16 residues. CDR1 and CDR2 (germline): SQVTM, ANQGSEA. Trimming at V came to 4 bases and at J to 3 bases, leaving 9 bases not matched to a gene. Fresh-frozen tumor tissue and more than two years of survival data were available for all. None of the glioblastoma patients had an isocitrate dehydrogenase mutation. The sample was blood, taken before dendritic cell vaccination. The source is a human donor with glioblastoma. The V call is TRBV29-1, the J call TRBJ2-2; 9 nucleotides agree with TRBD1. The CDR3 protein is CSVGGVRTGDTGELFF. CDR3 DNA sequence: TGCAGCGTTGGGGGGGTTAGGACAGGGGACACCGGGGAGCTGTTTTTT.